This T cell receptor (beta chain) was identified during a study of regulatory T cells in long-lasting Graves disease. Arm-PCR of CDR3 regions and iRepertoire HTBI primers were used to build TCR beta libraries. TCRdb processed the multiplex PCR reads anew with MiXCR; each CDR3 protein has one entry. The sample has fewer than 550,000 distinct CDR3 sequences, roughly 21% seen once. CDR1 SGHNT and CDR2 YENEEA come from the germline V gene. The germline V and J ends were trimmed by 2 bases and 7 bases, with 11 bases remaining between them. This CDR3 is built from 13 residues. This clonotype was picked up many times. Its antigen remains unknown. Findings of the study overall: It was in persistent disease that TRBV28, TRBJ1-2 and TRBJ2-5 were favored. The TCR repertoire of persistent Graves' patients was less diverse than that of newly diagnosed ones. The persistent group shared 2,741 public clonotypes, more than the 850 to 1,000 shared by new patients.

Time point meaning: persistent/refractory GD, antithyroid drugs over 5 years with positive TRAb. PBMC RNA was the source of the TCR library. Patients came through an endocrinology department, and that department was in Xi'an, China. The source material was peripheral blood mononuclear cells (PBMCs), sampled when the disease was refractory, from a patient treated with antithyroid drugs. The chain employs TRBV11-3 and TRBJ1-1; D ambiguous. The source of this sequence is a female donor with Graves disease. CDR3 protein: CASSLNILGEAFF. CDR3 DNA: TGTGCCAGCAGCTTAAACATTCTTGGTGAAGCTTTCTTT.